The entry that follows covers one T cell receptor beta chain sequence. The sample originates from a study of blood T cell repertoires in COVID-19. Study-wide background: The samples span acute and convalescent COVID-19 from the United States, Italy and Spain.

In assigning cohorts, the study relied on participant-reported clinical history. CDR3 size: 12 residues. Germline V gene sequence: CDR1 SNHLY, CDR2 FYNNEI. V gave up 6 bases and J gave up 6 bases, with 11 bases separating them. Only in-frame clones appear in the TCRdb table, and some are missing; sequencing was by immunoSEQ multiplex PCR. The repertoire consists of around 160,000 clones, with approximately 80% occurring once and the leading ten covering about 5.6%. The sequence was collected from a man aged 35 to 55 who had recovered from COVID-19. What was sequenced was PBMCs or T cells enriched from blood (not recorded which). V usage is TRBV2 and J usage is TRBJ1-1, with a weak D call TRBD1 (6 bases). CDR3 bases: TGTGCCAGCAGCGTCAGGGGCGCTGAAGCTTTCTTT. Translation: CASSVRGAEAFF.